The 31 T cell receptor beta chains given below trace back to one sample, sequenced in a study of T-cell reconstitution after alpha-beta-depleted transplantation in children. Preparation of the TCRbeta library involved a method that used unique molecular identifiers. TCRdb redid the calling of the PCR reads with MiXCR, one entry per CDR3 protein. The repertoire holds around 370,000 distinct CDR3 sequences, under 20% seen once, with about 41% in the top ten. The sequences come from PBMCs, mostly from graft donor cells, collected 360 days after TCRalphabeta/CD19-depleted stem cell transplant. The receptors were gathered from a male patient between 2 and 10 years old who had a stem cell transplant for acute lymphoblastic leukemia, so the T cells may come from the graft donor.

This chain joins TRBV19 and TRBJ1-1; no firm D call. This CDR3 has 12 residues. The germline gives CDR1 LNHDA, CDR2 SQIVND (reference sequence). Trimming took off 11 bases at V and 1 base at J, with 11 bases between the two ends. CDR3 coding DNA: TGTGCCGATTGGGGATCGAACACTGAAGCTTTCTTT. Translated, it gives CADWGSNTEAFF.

This rearrangement joins TRBV3-1 to TRBJ2-1; TRBD2 matches at 8 bases. The CDR3 extends over 16 amino acids. Germline values: CDR1 LGHDT, CDR2 YNNKEL (reference sequence). The V segment lost 2 bases and the J segment 7 bases; nucleotides outside the gene matches: 10. The CDR3 spells CASSQTGTRKWNEQFF. CDR3 in DNA: TGTGCCAGCAGCCAAACCGGGACTAGAAAGTGGAATGAGCAGTTCTTC.

This chain uses TRBV10-2 with TRBJ2-7; 9 bases align to TRBD1. The junction had 3 bases not matched to a gene; V was cut back by 6 bases and J by 6 bases. This CDR3 region has 12 residues. CDR1 is WSHSY and CDR2 is SAAADI in the germline V gene. CDR3 nucleotides: TGCGCCAGCAGCGGGACAGGGATCGAGCAGTACTTC. Translation: CASSGTGIEQYF.

In its sample, this clonotype was seen a few times. The chain combines TRBV4-1 with TRBJ2-7, with TRBD2 identical over 9 bases. Per germline, CDR1 MGHRA and CDR2 YSYEKL. With V trimmed by 4 bases and J by 3 bases, 7 bases remained unmatched. The CDR3 has 15 residues. The CDR3 is CASSLLREGHYEQYF. The CDR3 DNA reads TGCGCCAGCAGCCTATTGCGGGAGGGCCACTACGAGCAGTACTTC.

The genes are TRBV7-8 and TRBJ1-2; D is possibly TRBD1 (6 bases). Trimming stripped 3 bases from V and 4 bases from J, with 15 bases between. The germline V gene has CDR1 SGHVS and CDR2 FQNEAQ. The CDR3 has 15 residues. CDR3 bases: TGTGCCAGCAGCTTGGCCGAGGACAGCCCCTATGGCTACACCTTC. Translated, it gives CASSLAEDSPYGYTF.

This clonotype came up a few times. The genes are TRBV9 and TRBJ2-7; TRBD1 agrees at 9 bases. The J segment lost 6 bases and the V segment lost 3 bases, leaving 1 base of the junction unmatched. Per germline, CDR1 SGDLS and CDR2 YYNGEE. This CDR3 is built from 12 residues. The CDR3 region has the DNA TGTGCCAGCAGCGCGGACAGGGGCGAGCAGTACTTC. Protein: CASSADRGEQYF.

This clonotype was seen only a few times. The chain links TRBV7-2 to TRBJ1-2; D gene uncertain. Germline lookup yields CDR1 SGHTA and CDR2 FQGNSA. Trimming left V 1 base short and J 8 bases short, with 17 bases between. This CDR3 contains 15 residues. CDR3 nucleotides: TGTGCCAGCAGCTTAGTTGCAGGACTAAACGACGGCTACACCTTC. Translated, it gives CASSLVAGLNDGYTF.

The sample holds a few counts of this clonotype. The V call is TRBV10-3, the J call TRBJ2-7; 7 nucleotides line up with TRBD2. The CDR3 has 16 residues. Germline V CDR1 and CDR2: ENHRY, SYGVKD. V lost 3 bases and J lost 4; bases outside the gene matches: 12. In nucleotides, the CDR3 is TGTGCCATCAGTGATTATAAGTGGGAGGGCCCATACGAGCAGTACTTC. Its translation is CAISDYKWEGPYEQYF.

This clonotype appeared a few times. V gene TRBV7-9 combines with J gene TRBJ2-1; D not certain. This CDR3 has 16 amino acids. V was shortened by 1 base and J by 2 bases, with 12 bases between the two germline ends. CDR1 is SEHNR, CDR2 FQNEAQ, per germline (reference sequence). CDR3 bases: TGTGCCAGCAGCTTAGACTCCAGCATCCCCTACAATGAGCAGTTCTTC. It translates to CASSLDSSIPYNEQFF.

This chain links TRBV29-1 with TRBJ1-2; D ambiguous. Germline V lookup: CDR1 SQVTM, CDR2 ANQGSEA. The CDR3 sequence is 12 residues long. Trimming removed 1 base from V and 4 bases from J, with 7 bases in between. In nucleotides, the CDR3 is TGCAGCGTTGAAGGCGGCACCTATGGCTACACCTTC. Protein sequence: CSVEGGTYGYTF.

This clonotype has a handful of counts. The J gene is TRBJ1-6, the V gene TRBV12-3 or TRBV12-4; D is uncertain. Trimming left V 3 bases short and J 11 bases short, with 8 bases between. The CDR3 runs 12 residues. This CDR3 is CASSFFLPPLHF. CDR3 in DNA: TGTGCCAGCAGTTTCTTCCTTCCACCCCTCCACTTT.

The sample holds many counts of this clonotype. V gene TRBV4-2 combines with J gene TRBJ2-1; 11 bases map to TRBD2. With V trimmed by 1 base and J by 4 bases, 0 bases remained unmatched. This CDR3 spans 15 amino acids. Germline CDR1 reads LGHNA; CDR2 reads YNFKEQ. The CDR3 reads CASSQGTSGYNEQFF. CDR3 sequence (DNA): TGTGCCAGCAGCCAAGGGACTAGCGGGTACAATGAGCAGTTCTTC.

This clonotype was counted many times. The V call is TRBV7-2, the J call TRBJ2-5; D gene ambiguous. Germline CDR1 SGHTA, CDR2 FQGNSA. The CDR3 runs to 13 residues. The V gene lost 4 bases and the J gene lost 5 bases, with 11 bases spanning the gap. This CDR3 is CASSSYIRETQYF. The DNA for the CDR3 is TGTGCCAGCAGCTCCTACATTCGGGAGACCCAGTACTTC.

This clonotype has ten or more counts. This chain connects TRBV28 to TRBJ2-2; the match to TRBD2 covers 11 bases. V lost 6 bases, J lost 5 bases, and 8 bases stayed unmatched. The germline CDR1 and CDR2 sequences are MDHEN and SYDVKM. The CDR3 length is 16 residues. CDR3 loop: CASRLPSGRRTGELFF. In DNA, the CDR3 is TGTGCCAGCAGACTCCCTAGCGGGAGGAGGACCGGGGAGCTGTTTTTT. Variable domain in full (rest from reference TRBV28 and TRBJ2-2): DVKVTQSSRYLVKRTGEKVFLECVQDMDHENMFWYRQDPGLGLRLIYFSYDVKMKEKGDIPEGYSVSREKKERFSLILESASTNQTSMYLCASRLPSGRRTGELFFGEGSRLTVL.

V gene TRBV4-1 combines with J gene TRBJ2-1; D uncertain. The CDR3 covers 16 residues. Trimming stripped 2 bases from V and 7 bases from J, with 18 bases between. Germline CDR1 and CDR2: MGHRA and YSYEKL. The CDR3 DNA reads TGCGCCAGCAGCCAATTCCGGGCGTGGCCGCGTAATGAGCAGTTCTTC. As protein: CASSQFRAWPRNEQFF.

This clonotype was seen more than once but under ten times. The chain uses TRBV12-3 or TRBV12-4 and TRBJ2-3; 8 nucleotides agree with TRBD2. CDR3 length: 16 amino acids. The V and J ends lost 5 bases and 4 bases, in that order; junction bases with no gene match: 11. CDR3 sequence: CASSTGVAGRADTQYF. CDR3 nucleotide sequence: TGTGCCAGCAGTACTGGGGTAGCGGGGCGCGCAGATACGCAGTATTTT.

This clonotype has ten or more counts. The V call is TRBV9, the J call TRBJ1-1; TRBD1 is a possible D gene (5 bases). V was clipped by 4 bases and J by 1 base, with 11 bases between them. The V gene's germline CDR1 is SGDLS and CDR2 YYNGEE. CDR3 length: 14 residues. The CDR3 DNA sequence: TGTGCCAGCAGCCAAGGGGCTTGGAACACTGAAGCTTTCTTT. This translates into CASSQGAWNTEAFF.

The V and J genes are TRBV20-1 and TRBJ1-1, with D maybe TRBD1 (6 bases). The CDR3 is 18 residues long. V shed 3 bases and J shed 0 bases, with 23 bases lying between them. Per the germline V gene, CDR1 is DFQATT and CDR2 is SNEGSKA (reference sequence). CDR3 residues: CSASGGHSVMIMNTEAFF. DNA of the CDR3: TGCAGTGCTAGTGGGGGACATTCGGTTATGATAATGAACACTGAAGCTTTCTTT.

This clonotype was observed many times. The V call is TRBV11-2, the J call TRBJ2-2; 8 nucleotides line up with TRBD2. This CDR3 is built from 15 residues. Per the germline V gene, CDR1 is SGHAT and CDR2 is FQNNGV. J was trimmed by 4 bases and V by 3 bases; bases with no gene match: 4. The CDR3 DNA reads as TGTGCCAGCAGCTTTAGCGGGACTCCCACCGGGGAGCTGTTTTTT. This gives the protein CASSFSGTPTGELFF.

This clonotype was seen a few times. The chain employs TRBV27 and TRBJ2-7, with D possibly called TRBD1 or TRBD2 (5 bases each). Germline values: CDR1 MNHEY, CDR2 SMNVEV (reference sequence). V lost 0 bases, J lost 2 bases, and 8 bases lay in between. CDR3 size: 14 residues. The CDR3 loop reads CASSLSGDPYEQYF. CDR3 DNA: TGTGCCAGCAGTTTATCTGGGGACCCCTACGAGCAGTACTTC.

This chain connects TRBV7-9 to TRBJ2-7; 8 bases match TRBD2. V dropped 5 bases and J dropped 3; count of bases not matched to a gene: 6. The CDR3 extends over 14 amino acids. CDR1 and CDR2 (germline): SEHNR, FQNEAQ (reference sequence). The CDR3 DNA reads as TGTGCCAGCAGCCCGCCGGGACTAGGCTACGAGCAGTACTTC. Its protein product is CASSPPGLGYEQYF.

The chain joins TRBV28 to TRBJ2-1; TRBD2 is a possible D gene (5 bases). The V gene lost 8 bases and the J gene lost 4 bases, with 12 bases spanning the gap. Per germline, CDR1 MDHEN and CDR2 SYDVKM. The CDR3 sequence is 13 residues long. The CDR3 region has the DNA TGTGCCAGCGGGAGTGGGGTTTACAATGAGCAGTTCTTC. Its translation: CASGSGVYNEQFF.

The V and J genes are TRBV4-3 and TRBJ2-4; 8 bases fit TRBD2. Germline CDR1 is LGHNA and CDR2 is YSLEER. J lost 4 bases, V lost 1 base, and 9 bases had no gene match. This CDR3 is 17 amino acids long. The CDR3 spells CASSQVVSGVVKNIQYF. The CDR3 DNA sequence: TGCGCCAGCAGCCAAGTGGTTAGCGGGGTGGTAAAAAACATTCAGTACTTC.

This chain connects TRBV10-3 to TRBJ1-4; no firm D call. The germline gives CDR1 ENHRY, CDR2 SYGVKD. Trimming left V 2 bases short and J 4 bases short, with 8 bases between. The CDR3 totals 14 residues. The CDR3 reads CAISEGQLNEKLFF. CDR3 nucleotides: TGTGCCATCAGTGAGGGGCAACTTAATGAAAAACTGTTTTTT.

V is TRBV28 and J is TRBJ2-1; tentatively, D is TRBD2 (6 bases). Germline values: CDR1 MDHEN, CDR2 SYDVKM. The V end was cut by 6 bases, the J end by 5 bases, with 20 bases between. This CDR3 has 16 amino acids. The CDR3 reads CASSLRGSGPNNEQFF. The CDR3 nucleotides read TGTGCCAGCAGCCTTCGCGGTAGCGGTCCTAACAATGAGCAGTTCTTC.

This clonotype showed up just a few times. The V call is TRBV5-5, the J call TRBJ2-7; D uncertain. V lost 1 base and J lost 0, with 14 bases in between. Germline V gives CDR1 SGHKS, CDR2 YYEKEE (reference sequence). This CDR3 is built from 16 residues. For the CDR3, the DNA is TGTGCCAGCAGCTTGTCCTCGAGCCCCAGCTCCTACGAGCAGTACTTC. Its protein product is CASSLSSSPSSYEQYF.

J is TRBJ2-7 and V is TRBV12-3 or TRBV12-4; no definite D call. This CDR3 is 12 amino acids long. V was pared by 8 bases and J by 0 bases, with 8 bases between. The chain's CDR3 is CASATRSYEQYF. Here the CDR3 DNA reads TGTGCCAGCGCGACTCGCTCCTACGAGCAGTACTTC.

This clonotype was picked up a small number of times. The rearrangement links TRBV6-2 or TRBV6-3 to TRBJ2-2; TRBD1 matches at 9 bases. This CDR3 has 16 amino acids. Germline V gene data show CDR1 as MNHEY and CDR2 as SVGEGT. The J segment lost 4 bases and the V segment lost 5 bases, leaving 8 bases of the junction unmatched. The CDR3 DNA follows: TGTGCCAGCAGTACAATAACAGGGGGCGGCACCGGGGAGCTGTTTTTT. This translates into CASSTITGGGTGELFF.

The J gene is TRBJ2-6, the V gene TRBV7-8; D perhaps matches TRBD1 (6 bases). V lost 3 bases to trimming and J lost 1 base, with 19 bases between them. Germline V gene data show CDR1 as SGHVS and CDR2 as FQNEAQ. The length of the CDR3 is 19 residues. CDR3 region: CASSFLTTGISSGANVLTF. CDR3 DNA sequence: TGTGCCAGCAGCTTCCTGACTACAGGGATCTCATCTGGGGCCAACGTCCTGACTTTC.

This clonotype was seen only a few times. The rearrangement uses TRBV7-2 and TRBJ1-4, with D possibly matching TRBD1 (6 bases). Germline assignment: CDR1 SGHTA and CDR2 FQGNSA. This CDR3 contains 15 residues. V shed 5 bases and J shed 3 bases, with 13 bases lying between them. The CDR3 region has the DNA TGTGCCAGCAGCCATACAGGGAGGGCTAATGAAAAACTGTTTTTT. It codes for CASSHTGRANEKLFF.

V usage is TRBV12-3 or TRBV12-4 and J usage is TRBJ2-7, with D possibly being TRBD1 or TRBD2 (5 bases each). V was cut by 6 bases and J by 9 bases, with 21 bases left in between. The CDR3 covers 14 residues. The CDR3 is CASSLGTARQGQYF. Written as DNA, the CDR3 is TGTGCCAGCAGCCTGGGGACGGCTCGACAAGGGCAGTACTTC.